This T cell receptor beta chain is drawn from a study of post-analysis software for immune sequencing data. Study as a whole: The cohort encompassed relapsing-remitting, secondary progressive and progressive-relapsing multiple sclerosis disease courses.

Details on this clonotype: Its antigen is not identified.

TCR beta cDNA libraries had unique molecular identifiers. Approximately 500,000 cDNA molecules were obtained per 1 to 10 million input T cells. One entry per CDR3 protein results from TCRdb running MiXCR on the PCR reads. This table holds approximately 360,000 distinct CDR3 sequences, around a third found once. Findings and caveats of the study: Five or six TRBV segments, TRBV5-6, TRBV5-1 and TRBV20-1 among them, were found more frequent in patients than controls. When compared against controls, multiple sclerosis patients showed significantly lower normalized Chao1 diversity. Clustering by F measure revealed strong co-clustering among samples prepared together in one batch.

Germline V gene sequence: CDR1 SGHTA, CDR2 FQGNSA. The CDR3 runs to 16 residues. V was cut by 2 bases and J by 0 bases, with 12 bases left in between. The sample consisted of blood. The chain combines TRBV7-2 with TRBJ2-3; TRBD1 might be the D (7 bases). The receptor was isolated from a girl aged 5 to 17 with multiple sclerosis. The CDR3 loop is CASSLQGDSSTDTQYF. CDR3 DNA sequence: TGTGCCAGCAGCTTACAGGGGGACTCTAGCACAGATACGCAGTATTTT.